This T cell receptor (beta chain) was retrieved from a study of blood T cell repertoires in COVID-19. The repertoire was sequenced with immunoSEQ multiplex PCR; TCRdb's copy has only in-frame clones and lacks some. The sample comprises 340,000 or so clones, about 86% of which are singletons, and approximately 3.1% rests with the top ten. Germline CDR1 and CDR2: ENHRY and SYGVKD. There are 16 residues in the CDR3. V was trimmed by 2 bases and J by 5 bases, leaving 16 bases between them. Material: peripheral blood. The chain recombines TRBV10-3 with TRBJ1-5; D might be TRBD1 (5 bases). This sequence was found in a man aged 25 to 45 with active or convalescent COVID-19. CDR3 coding DNA: TGTGCCATCAGTGAGGGGTCAGGGTCGGCGGATCAGCCCCAGCATTTT. Protein product: CAISEGSGSADQPQHF.